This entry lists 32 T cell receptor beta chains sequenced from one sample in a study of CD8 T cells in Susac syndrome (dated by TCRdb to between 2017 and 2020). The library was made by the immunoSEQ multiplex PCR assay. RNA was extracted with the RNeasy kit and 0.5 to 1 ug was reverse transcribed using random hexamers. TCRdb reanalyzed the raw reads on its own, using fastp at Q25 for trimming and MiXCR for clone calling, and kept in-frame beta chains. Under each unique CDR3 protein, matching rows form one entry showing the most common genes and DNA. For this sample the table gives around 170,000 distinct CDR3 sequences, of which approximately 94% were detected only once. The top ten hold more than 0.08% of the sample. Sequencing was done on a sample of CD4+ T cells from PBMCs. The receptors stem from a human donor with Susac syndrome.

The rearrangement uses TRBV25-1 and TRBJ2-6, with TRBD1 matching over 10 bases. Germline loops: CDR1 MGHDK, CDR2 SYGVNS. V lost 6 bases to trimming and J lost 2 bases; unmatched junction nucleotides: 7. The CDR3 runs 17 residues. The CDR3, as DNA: TGTGCCAGCAGCCGCCGACAGGGGGCTACTGGGGCCAACGTCCTGACTTTC. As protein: CASSRRQGATGANVLTF.

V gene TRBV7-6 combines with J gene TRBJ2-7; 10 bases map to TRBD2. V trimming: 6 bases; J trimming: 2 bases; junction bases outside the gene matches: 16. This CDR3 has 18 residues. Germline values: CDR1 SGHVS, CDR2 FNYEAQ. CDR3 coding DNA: TGTGCCAGCAGTCCCCAGCCCTTAGGAGCGGGGGGGCCCTACGAGCAGTACTTC. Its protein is CASSPQPLGAGGPYEQYF.

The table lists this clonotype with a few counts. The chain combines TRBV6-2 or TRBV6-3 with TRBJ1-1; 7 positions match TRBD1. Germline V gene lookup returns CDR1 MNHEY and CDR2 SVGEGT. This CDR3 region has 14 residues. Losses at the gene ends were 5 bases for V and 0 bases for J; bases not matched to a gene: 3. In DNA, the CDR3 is TGTGCCAGCAGTCAACAGGGGATGAACACTGAAGCTTTCTTT. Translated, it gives CASSQQGMNTEAFF.

DNA of the CDR3: TGTGCCAGCAGTTTAAGGCCAGGGCGAGGTGGCTACACCTTC. This codes for CASSLRPGRGGYTF. The chain couples TRBV27 to TRBJ1-2; TRBD1 is a possible D gene (5 bases). Germline-derived CDR1 and CDR2 are MNHEY and SMNVEV (reference sequence). CDR3 size: 14 residues. V was trimmed by 2 bases and J by 7 bases, leaving 14 bases between them.

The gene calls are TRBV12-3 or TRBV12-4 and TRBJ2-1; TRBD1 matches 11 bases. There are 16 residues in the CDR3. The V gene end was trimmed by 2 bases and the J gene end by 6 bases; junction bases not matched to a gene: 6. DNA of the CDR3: TGTGCCAGCAGTTTAAGGGTGGGGACAGGGGGCAATGAGCAGTTCTTC. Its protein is CASSLRVGTGGNEQFF.

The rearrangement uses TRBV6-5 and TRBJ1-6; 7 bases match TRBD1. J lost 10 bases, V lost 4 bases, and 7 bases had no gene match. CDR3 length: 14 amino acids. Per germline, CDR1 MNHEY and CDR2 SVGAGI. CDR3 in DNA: TGTGCCAGCAGTTCAGACAGGGCCCACTCACCCCTCCACTTT. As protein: CASSSDRAHSPLHF.

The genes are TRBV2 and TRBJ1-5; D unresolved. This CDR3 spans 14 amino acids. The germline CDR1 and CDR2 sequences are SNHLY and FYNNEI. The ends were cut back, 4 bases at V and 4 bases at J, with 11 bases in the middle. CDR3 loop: CASSVRAENQPQHF. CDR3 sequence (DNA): TGTGCCAGCAGTGTTCGGGCAGAGAATCAGCCCCAGCATTTT.

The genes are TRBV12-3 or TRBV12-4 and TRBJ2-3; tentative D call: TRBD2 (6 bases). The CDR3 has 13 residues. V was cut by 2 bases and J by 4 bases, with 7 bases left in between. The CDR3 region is CASSLRGADTQYF. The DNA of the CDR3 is TGTGCCAGCAGTTTACGCGGGGCAGATACGCAGTATTTT.

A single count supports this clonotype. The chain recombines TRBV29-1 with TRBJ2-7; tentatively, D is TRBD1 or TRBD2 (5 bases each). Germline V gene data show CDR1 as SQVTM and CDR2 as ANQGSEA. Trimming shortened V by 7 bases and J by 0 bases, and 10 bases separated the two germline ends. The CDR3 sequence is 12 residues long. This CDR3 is CSAWGSSYEQYF. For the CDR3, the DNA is TGCAGCGCCTGGGGGAGCTCCTACGAGCAGTACTTC.

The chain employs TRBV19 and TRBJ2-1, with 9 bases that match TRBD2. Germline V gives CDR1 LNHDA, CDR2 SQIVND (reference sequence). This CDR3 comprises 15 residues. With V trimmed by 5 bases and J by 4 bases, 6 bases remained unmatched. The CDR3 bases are TGTGCCAGTAGTGAGGCGGGGGGGCTTTACAATGAGCAGTTCTTC. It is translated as CASSEAGGLYNEQFF.

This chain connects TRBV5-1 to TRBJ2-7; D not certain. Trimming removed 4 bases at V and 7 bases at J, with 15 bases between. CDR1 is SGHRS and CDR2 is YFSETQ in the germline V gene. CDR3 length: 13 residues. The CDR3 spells CASSLESYGEQYF. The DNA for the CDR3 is TGCGCCAGCAGCCTGGAAAGCTACGGGGAGCAGTACTTC.

CDR3 nucleotides: TGTGCCTGGAGTATCCGGGACGCTAAATCCGGCTACACCTTC. Its protein is CAWSIRDAKSGYTF. The chain is built from TRBV30 and TRBJ1-2; D is perhaps TRBD1 (5 bases). Germline V gene data show CDR1 as GTSNPN and CDR2 as SVGIG (reference sequence). The CDR3 loop spans 14 amino acids. The V end was cut by 2 bases, the J end by 8 bases, with 18 bases between.

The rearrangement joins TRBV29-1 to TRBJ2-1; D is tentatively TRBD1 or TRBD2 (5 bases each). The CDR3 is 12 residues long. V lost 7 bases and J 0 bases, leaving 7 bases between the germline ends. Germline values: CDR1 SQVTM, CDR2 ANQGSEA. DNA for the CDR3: TGCAGCGGGGGGAGCTCCTACAATGAGCAGTTCTTC. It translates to CSGGSSYNEQFF.

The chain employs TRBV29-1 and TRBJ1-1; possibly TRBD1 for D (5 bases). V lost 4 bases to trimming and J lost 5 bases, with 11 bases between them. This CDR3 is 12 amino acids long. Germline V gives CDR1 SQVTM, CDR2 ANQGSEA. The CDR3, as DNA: TGCAGCGTTGGTCGAGGGGATACTGAAGCTTTCTTT. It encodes CSVGRGDTEAFF.

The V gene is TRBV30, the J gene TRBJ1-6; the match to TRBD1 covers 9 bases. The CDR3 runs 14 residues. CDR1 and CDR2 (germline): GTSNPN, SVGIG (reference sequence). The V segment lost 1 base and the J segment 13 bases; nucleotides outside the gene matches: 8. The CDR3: CAWSEDRGSFPLHF. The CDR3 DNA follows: TGTGCCTGGAGTGAGGACAGGGGTTCTTTCCCCCTCCACTTT.

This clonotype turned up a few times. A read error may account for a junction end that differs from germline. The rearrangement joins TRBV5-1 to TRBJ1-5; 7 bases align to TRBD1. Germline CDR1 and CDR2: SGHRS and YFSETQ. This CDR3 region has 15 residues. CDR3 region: CASSLEGQGNQPQHF. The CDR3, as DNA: TGTGCCAGCAGCTTAGAAGGACAGGGCAATCAGCCCCAGCATTTT.

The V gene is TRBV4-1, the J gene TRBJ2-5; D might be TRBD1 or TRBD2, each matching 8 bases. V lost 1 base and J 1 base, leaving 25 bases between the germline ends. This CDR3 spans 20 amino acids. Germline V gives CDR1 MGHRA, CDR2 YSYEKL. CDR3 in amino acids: CASSQVPGTGTGTSQETQYF. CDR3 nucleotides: TGCGCCAGCAGCCAAGTACCCGGGACAGGCACAGGGACTAGCCAAGAGACCCAGTACTTC.

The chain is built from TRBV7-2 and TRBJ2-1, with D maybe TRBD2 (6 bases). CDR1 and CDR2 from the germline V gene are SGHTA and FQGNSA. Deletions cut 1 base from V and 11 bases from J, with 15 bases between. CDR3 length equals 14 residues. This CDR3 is CASSLGTGREKQFF. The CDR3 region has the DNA TGTGCCAGCAGCTTAGGAACGGGACGGGAGAAGCAGTTCTTC.

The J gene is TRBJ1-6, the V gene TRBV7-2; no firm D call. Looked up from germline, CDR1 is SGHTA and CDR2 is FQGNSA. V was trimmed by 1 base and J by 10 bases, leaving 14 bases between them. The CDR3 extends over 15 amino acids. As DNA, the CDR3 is TGTGCCAGCAGCTTAGAATACCCTCCCTTATCACCCCTCCACTTT. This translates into CASSLEYPPLSPLHF.

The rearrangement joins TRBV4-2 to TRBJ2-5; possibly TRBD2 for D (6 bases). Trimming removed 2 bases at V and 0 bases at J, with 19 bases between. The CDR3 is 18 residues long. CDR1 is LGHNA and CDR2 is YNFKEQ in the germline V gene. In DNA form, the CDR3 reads TGTGCCAGCAGCCAAAGAATGACGGAGGGTCCCCACCAAGAGACCCAGTACTTC. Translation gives CASSQRMTEGPHQETQYF.

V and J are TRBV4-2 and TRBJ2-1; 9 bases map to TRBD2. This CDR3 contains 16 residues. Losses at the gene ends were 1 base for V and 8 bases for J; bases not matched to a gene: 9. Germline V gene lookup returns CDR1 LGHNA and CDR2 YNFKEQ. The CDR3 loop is CASSQARAGGPDEQFF. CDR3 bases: TGTGCCAGCAGCCAAGCTCGTGCGGGGGGGCCGGATGAGCAGTTCTTC.

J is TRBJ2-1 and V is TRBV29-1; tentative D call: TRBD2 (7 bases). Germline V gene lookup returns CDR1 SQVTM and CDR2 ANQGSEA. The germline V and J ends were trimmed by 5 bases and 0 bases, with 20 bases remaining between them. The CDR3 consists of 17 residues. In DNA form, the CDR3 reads TGCAGCGTTTCCCCTCGGGGGGCCGGAGGCTCCTACAATGAGCAGTTCTTC. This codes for CSVSPRGAGGSYNEQFF.

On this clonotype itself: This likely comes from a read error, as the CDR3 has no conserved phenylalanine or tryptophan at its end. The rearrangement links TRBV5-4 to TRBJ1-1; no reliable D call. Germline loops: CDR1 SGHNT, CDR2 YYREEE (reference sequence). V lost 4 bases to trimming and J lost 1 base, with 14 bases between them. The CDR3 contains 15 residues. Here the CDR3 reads CASSRGGRGNTEAFL. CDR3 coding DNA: TGTGCCAGCAGCCGGGGAGGACGGGGGAACACTGAAGCTTTCCTT.

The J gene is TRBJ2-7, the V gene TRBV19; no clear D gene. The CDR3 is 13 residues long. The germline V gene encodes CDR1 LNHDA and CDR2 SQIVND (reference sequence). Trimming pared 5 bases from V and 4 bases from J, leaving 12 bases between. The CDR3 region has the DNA TGTGCCAGTAGTGAGTTAGCCTGGTACGAGCAGTACTTC. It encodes CASSELAWYEQYF.

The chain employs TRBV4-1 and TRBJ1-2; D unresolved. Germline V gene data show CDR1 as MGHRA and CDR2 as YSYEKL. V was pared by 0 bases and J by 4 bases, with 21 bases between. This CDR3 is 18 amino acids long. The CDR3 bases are TGCGCCAGCAGCCAAGATCCGGGAGCGGGATCCCTTGTCTATGGCTACACCTTC. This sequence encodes CASSQDPGAGSLVYGYTF.

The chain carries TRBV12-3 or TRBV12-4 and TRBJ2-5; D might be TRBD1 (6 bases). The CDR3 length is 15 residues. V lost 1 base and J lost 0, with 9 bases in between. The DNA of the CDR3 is TGTGCCAGCAGTTTAGTTCAGGGGTACCAAGAGACCCAGTACTTC. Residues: CASSLVQGYQETQYF.

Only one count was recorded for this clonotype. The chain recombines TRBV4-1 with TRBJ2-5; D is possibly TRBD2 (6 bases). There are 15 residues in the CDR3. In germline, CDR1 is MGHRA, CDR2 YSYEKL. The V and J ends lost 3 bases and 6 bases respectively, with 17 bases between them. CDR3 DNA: TGCGCCAGCAGCCAGTGGGGAGGAGAAGCTCAGACCCAGTACTTC. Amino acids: CASSQWGGEAQTQYF.

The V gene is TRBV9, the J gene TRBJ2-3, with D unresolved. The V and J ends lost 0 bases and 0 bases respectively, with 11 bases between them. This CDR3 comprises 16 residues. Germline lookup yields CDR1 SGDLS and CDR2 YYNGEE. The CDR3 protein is CASSVAGIGSTDTQYF. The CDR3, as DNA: TGTGCCAGCAGCGTAGCTGGGATAGGAAGCACAGATACGCAGTATTTT.

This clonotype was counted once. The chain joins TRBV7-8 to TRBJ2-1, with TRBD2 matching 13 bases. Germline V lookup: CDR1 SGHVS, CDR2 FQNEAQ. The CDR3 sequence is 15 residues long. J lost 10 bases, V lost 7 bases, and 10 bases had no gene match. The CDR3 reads CASTLRLAGGREQFF. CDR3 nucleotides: TGTGCCAGCACCCTCCGACTAGCGGGGGGCAGGGAGCAGTTCTTC.

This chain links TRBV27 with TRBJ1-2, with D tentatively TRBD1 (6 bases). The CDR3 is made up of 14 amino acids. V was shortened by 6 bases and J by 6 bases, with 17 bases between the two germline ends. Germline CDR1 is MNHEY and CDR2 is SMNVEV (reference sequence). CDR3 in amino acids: CASSPLGGVNGYTF. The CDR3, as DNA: TGTGCCAGCAGCCCCTTAGGGGGGGTGAATGGCTACACCTTC.

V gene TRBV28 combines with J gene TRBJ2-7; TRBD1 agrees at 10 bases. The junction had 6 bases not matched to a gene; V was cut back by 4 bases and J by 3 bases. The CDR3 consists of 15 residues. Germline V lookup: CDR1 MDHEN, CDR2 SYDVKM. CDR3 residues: CASSSGDRGYYEQYF. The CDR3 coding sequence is TGTGCCAGCAGTTCTGGGGACAGGGGTTACTACGAGCAGTACTTC.

DNA for the CDR3: TGTGCCAGCAGCCCACCGGGGGGGCTCAACGAGCAGTACTTC. This translates into CASSPPGGLNEQYF. The V and J genes are TRBV7-9 and TRBJ2-7; 8 bases are shared with TRBD2. This CDR3 contains 14 residues. V was pared by 5 bases and J by 5 bases, with 8 bases of the junction left unmatched. Per the germline V gene, CDR1 is SEHNR and CDR2 is FQNEAQ (reference sequence).